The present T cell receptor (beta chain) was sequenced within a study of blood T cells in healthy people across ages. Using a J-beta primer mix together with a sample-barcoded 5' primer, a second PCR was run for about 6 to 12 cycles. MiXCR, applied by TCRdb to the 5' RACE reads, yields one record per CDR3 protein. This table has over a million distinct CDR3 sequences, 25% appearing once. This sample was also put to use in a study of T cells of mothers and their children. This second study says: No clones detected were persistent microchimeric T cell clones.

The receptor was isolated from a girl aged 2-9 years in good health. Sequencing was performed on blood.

The CDR3 sequence is CASSDLLGTGFYEQYF. The CDR3, as DNA: TGTGCCAGCAGTGACCTACTCGGGACAGGGTTCTACGAGCAGTACTTC. The chain is built from TRBV27 and TRBJ2-7, with TRBD1 identical over 9 bases. V shed 5 bases, J shed 3 bases, and the junction held 11 bases outside the gene matches. The germline CDR1 and CDR2 sequences are MNHEY and SMNVEV (reference sequence). There are 16 residues in the CDR3.